This is a list of T cell receptor beta chains from one sample in a study of T cells expressing NK-cell markers. Following a re-call of the 5' RACE reads, TCRdb has one entry per CDR3 protein and lacks DNA. Recorded for this sample: 350,000 to 450,000 distinct CDR3 sequences. Sequencing was done on a sample of blood T cells: a sorted CD56 or NKG2C T cell subset, CD4+ or CD8+ T cells, or bulk PBMC T cells (not recorded which). These receptors were collected from a man aged 18 to 69 in good health. CDR3s include the opening cysteine and the closing phenylalanine or tryptophan.

cdr3_length j_call v_call cdr3_aa
15 TRBJ2-1 TRBV6-1 CASSGQYLGHNEQFF
14 TRBJ1-5 TRBV27 CASSLSGTHQPQHF
13 TRBJ2-7 TRBV19 CASSVGTSNEQYF
16 TRBJ1-2 TRBV9 CASSVHRGYYFYGYTF
16 TRBJ1-1 TRBV5-1 CASSLVTLGKGTEAFF
14 TRBJ2-3 TRBV20-1 CSAHIWKRPDTQYF
12 TRBJ2-5 TRBV18 CASSPPAETQYF
15 TRBJ1-2 TRBV6-1 CASSLDRNPNYGYTF
14 TRBJ1-4 TRBV27 CASSFQGAGEKLFF
15 TRBJ1-1 TRBV19 CASSARAPSHPEAFF
13 TRBJ2-7 TRBV20-1 CSAYRGRDNEQYF
15 TRBJ1-1 TRBV20-1 CSARDQNRLDTEAFF
12 TRBJ1-6 TRBV7-2 CASSDRVSPLHF
14 TRBJ2-2 TRBV12-3/TRBV12-4 CASSERGGGGELFF
14 TRBJ2-3 TRBV29-1 CSVVWLASTDTQYF
14 TRBJ2-3 TRBV12-3/TRBV12-4 CASSFLGLTDTQYF
14 TRBJ2-7 TRBV19 CASRGQGQHYEQYF
13 TRBJ2-3 TRBV5-1 CASSMDSRDTQYF
16 TRBJ1-4 TRBV12-5 CASGLSEGTVNEKLFF
13 TRBJ1-1 TRBV6-1 CASSPQGGREAFF
15 TRBJ1-2 TRBV5-6 CASSAPGQLSMGYTF
13 TRBJ1-1 TRBV2 CASSEAEVTEAFF
13 TRBJ2-5 TRBV19 CASSISLGNRQYF
14 TRBJ2-2 TRBV10-3 CAISGQGAAGELFF
15 TRBJ1-2 TRBV9 CASSVWGNSYYGYTF
13 TRBJ2-5 TRBV5-6 CASSLEAPRTQYF
15 TRBJ2-5 TRBV7-8 CASSLGDYGRETQYF
12 TRBJ2-5 TRBV20-1 CSAGPHGETQYF
17 TRBJ2-3 TRBV6-1 CASSRVRTSDFSDTQYF
12 TRBJ2-3 TRBV29-1 CSESRDSDTQYF
14 TRBJ1-6 TRBV20-1 CSAADRGPNSPLHF
14 TRBJ2-3 TRBV12-3/TRBV12-4 CASSRRQPTDTQYF
15 TRBJ1-2 TRBV2 CASRASPEPYLGYTF
15 TRBJ2-3 TRBV5-1 CASSLEGGHTDTQYF
13 TRBJ2-1 TRBV5-6 CASSLALGPELFF
14 TRBJ1-4 TRBV6-5 CASSLQGSNEKLFF
16 TRBJ1-4 TRBV10-3 CAISAEGPLGGEKLFF
18 TRBJ2-5 TRBV6-5 CASSSNAPLTERQETQYF
15 TRBJ1-6 TRBV5-1 CASIPRYGDNSPLHF
15 TRBJ2-1 TRBV7-2 CASSVLAGAYNEQFF
15 TRBJ2-7 TRBV7-2 CASSLVSSGTREQYF
13 TRBJ1-2 TRBV2 CASSVRAGDGYTF
14 TRBJ1-2 TRBV6-5 CASSYSRGRYGYTF
14 TRBJ2-2 TRBV20-1 CSARSRFYTGELFF
17 TRBJ2-7 TRBV12-3/TRBV12-4 CASSPGRGGRGTREQYF
15 TRBJ1-3 TRBV5-1 CASSNPGEAENTIYF
13 TRBJ2-3 TRBV11-2 CASSPKRQTTQYF
15 TRBJ2-3 TRBV5-1 CASSLTGDGADTQYF
17 TRBJ2-1 TRBV7-8 CASSWGGQQIRYNEQFF
15 TRBJ1-4 TRBV7-9 CASSLVGGPDEKLFF
13 TRBJ1-5 TRBV14 CASSQNFGGPQHF